This note documents a single T cell receptor (beta chain) sequence. The antigen it binds to is not known. No much larger clonotype is one base removed from it; base qualities were not supplied. Library creation used the immunoSEQ multiplex PCR assay. For the multiplex PCR, a mixture combining 60 forward primers for TCR Vbeta segments and 13 reverse primers for TCR Jbeta segments was used. The CDR3 region of rearranged TCR beta genes was amplified from genomic DNA by a multiplex PCR assay. Amplified TCR beta libraries were sequenced as 87-base-pair reads on the Illumina HiSeq System. Per the source publication's procedure: Across the roughly 600 repertoires, a later analysis counted 80 million or so unique TCR beta chains, roughly 11 million of which were shared by at least two donors. Raw reads were error-corrected and collapsed into unique sequences by a nearest-neighbor algorithm in which closely related sequences were merged to remove PCR and sequencing errors. Alignment of CDR3 sequences to IMGT reference sequences was used to assign V, D and J gene segments. Each retained sequence needed at least a six-nucleotide match to both a V gene segment and a J gene segment. Rearrangements were classified as productive when the CDR3 lacked stop codons and remained in frame with V and J, and all other rearrangements were classified as non-productive. CDR3 was defined according to IMGT convention as the region running from the second conserved V-encoded cysteine to the conserved J-encoded phenylalanine. In an earlier analysis of around 600 of the donors, sequences lacking an unambiguous match to a single V gene segment were excluded. An earlier analysis of fewer than 650 of the donors classified V segments as functional when productive rearrangements were above 56.7% and as segregating when the standard deviation between donors was above 5%. To diagnose cytomegalovirus status from the catalog of TCR beta chain sequences, a statistical classification framework was built. V and J gene assignment, in a later analysis, came from comparing TCR nucleotide sequences with IMGT/GENE-DB human TR gene sequences. In a later analysis, CDR3 sequences and most-parsimonious VDJ recombination scenarios were assigned using the TCRdist pipeline. In a later analysis, each TCR beta chain was defined by its CDR3 amino acid sequence together with its V-gene family, and reads without a unique V-gene family were excluded. In a later analysis, around 650 highly shared, low-generation-probability nucleotide sequences were removed to address suspected cross-contamination and a sequencing artifact. A later analysis calculated a clonal expansion index for each public chain from normalized within-repertoire ranks of inferred template counts. A later analysis computed generation probabilities with a VDJ recombination model fitted to out-of-frame rearrangements, and checked the results against IGoR. In a later analysis, TCR-TCR, TCR-HLA and TCR-CMV co-occurrence was scored with hypergeometric tests, and a repertoire-size bias correction was applied to TCR pairs. In a later analysis, false discovery rates were estimated by permuting HLA or CMV assignments 20 times. A later analysis grouped co-occurring TCRs with DBSCAN, adding TCRdist sequence similarity when clustering within HLA-allele-positive subsets. Repertoires with fewer than 30,000 or more than 120,000 public chains were left out of co-occurrence clustering, as were four to six repertoires with anomalous nucleotide sharing. TCRdb carries this immuneACCESS record with in-frame sequences only. Its versions omit some clonotypes, under half of them owing to an unresolved V gene in the studies checked, with the rest unexplained. V and J calls and clone size are copied from that table; D and trimming were computed from the DNA. This sample has 150,000 to 200,000 clones in its table, and less than 90% of those were observed once. The ten largest clones represent roughly 2.1% of the sample.

Via the germline V gene (reference sequence), CDR1 is SEHNR and CDR2 FQNEAQ. The junction carries 16 bases between V and J, which are trimmed by 4 bases and 0 bases respectively. The CDR3 runs 17 residues from the cysteine to the phenylalanine. Only the CDR3 part of the read is kept: 51 bases, read in frame from the first base. The data originate from a study of cytomegalovirus exposure and HLA in healthy donors (dated by TCRdb to about 2017). About the investigation overall: An earlier analysis of several hundred of the donors reported about 250 Gb of sequence data and more than 90 million unique TCR beta sequences from 150 million to 200 million T cells. Among roughly 400 genotyped donors of the cohort, an average of roughly 230,000 unique TCR beta nucleotide sequences was sequenced per donor, of which about 18% were non-productive. Roughly 290 gigabases of sequencing data and around 90 million unique TCR sequences made up an early release that covered 640 HLA-typed donors. High-throughput TCR immunosequencing, statistical association of individual TCRs with disease status, and machine learning were combined to predict cytomegalovirus infection status. Donor age, sex, ethnicity and CMV serostatus were collected together with the repertoire data. Class I and class II HLA loci were covered by the typing at four-digit resolution. A separate validation cohort of about 110 different subjects was used in addition to the roughly 670-subject first cohort. The study used immunosequencing to profile the T cell repertoires of 666 subjects and linked those repertoires to cytomegalovirus serostatus. Genome-wide SNP genotypes for about three fifths of the 666 donors were used in a later genetic analysis, which treated that subset as a discovery cohort. In an earlier analysis of 550 to 700 of the donors, high-throughput TCR beta sequencing was used to judge whether each TCR beta V gene segment behaved as functional or pseudogenic. Among the approximately 420 genotyped donors, approximately 76% belonged to the genetic ancestry cluster associated with self-reported Caucasian donors. In a later analysis, previously published TCR beta repertoires from about 670 donors were re-analyzed and high-resolution HLA genotyping was added so that TCR occurrence patterns could be studied. Roughly 5 DR-DQ haplotypes were treated as single units for association and clustering because of strong linkage in the cohort. All discovery cohort repertoires had been generated using a single sequencing platform. The study aimed to test whether signatures of past pathogen exposure could be identified by cataloging public T cell receptors. Typing coverage varied by locus: roughly 620-630 donors for A, B, C, DRB1 and DQB1; about 520 for DQA1; about 590 for DPA1; approximately 450 for DPB1. The later analysis used no new phenotypic data to find candidate immune exposures, relying instead on TCR beta sequences and their occurrence across donors.

Study-wide conclusions, independent of this receptor: In a later genetic analysis, a missense DCLRE1C variant was associated with V-gene and J-gene trimming of TCR beta chains, and the association was replicated in an independent cohort. The presence/absence analyses assumed that sequencing depth was roughly uniform across donors, and that assumption may not be true. In a later analysis, the rate of TCR association differed among HLA loci, with DRB1 alleles having the most associated TCRs and HLA-C alleles having the fewest. Because HLA typing was missing for some donors at each locus, association tests included only the typed subset. In vitro tests confirmed that a few of the cytomegalovirus-associated TCR beta chains recognize cytomegalovirus antigens. When HLA alleles, especially DR and DQ, strongly co-occurred, TCR associations were difficult to assign to individual alleles. At a false discovery rate of 0.05, a later analysis linked under 20,000 TCR beta sequences to specific HLA alleles. In this cohort, only TCR beta chains were sequenced, and detectable features were limited by the absence of alpha or paired-chain data. Most TCR sequences were seen in very few donors, while some public TCRs were found in many individuals. Immune exposure information for the cohort was limited to CMV serostatus. Because counts were too low, approximately 15 rarely observed V segments, including chromosome 9 orphons, were excluded from the earlier analysis of 587 of the donors. In a later analysis, several top co-occurrence clusters were reported to appear linked to parvovirus B19, influenza, CMV and Epstein-Barr virus. An earlier analysis of approximately 500 of the donors showed that most TCR beta V segments appeared in productive rearrangements either about 90% or about 30% of the time, which broadly matched IMGT annotations. It was suggested by the authors that the approach could potentially be generalized to other disease states and immunological phenotypes. A further reported finding was that TCR beta sequences accurately predicted the HLA-A and HLA-B alleles for most subjects in the first cohort. A total of about 150 TCR beta chains were listed by the study as associated with cytomegalovirus. A cluster of highly shared sequence variants was judged likely to be a technical artifact of the sequencing pipeline. A later analysis found that most CMV-associated TCR beta chains appeared HLA-restricted, with HLA associations seemingly driven largely by CMV exposure. Because the 87-base-pair reads could not distinguish some IMGT-functional V segments, including TRBV6-2 and TRBV6-3, those segments were excluded. Compared with the roughly 670-donor mean, donors in an Asian-associated ancestry cluster had fewer N-insertions in productive TCRs, according to a later genetic analysis. In a later analysis, HLA-associated TCR beta chains showed more clonal expansion and lower generation probabilities than non-associated chains that were equally common. Linkage disequilibrium might explain the correlated functional status among segregating V segments, but an unknown experimental factor could not be ruled out. The classifier was reported to diagnose cytomegalovirus status with high specificity and sensitivity in both the original cohort and the validation cohort.

The cohort was made up of about 610 healthy bone marrow donors. Cohort members were all nominally healthy when sampled, although unrecorded immune exposures were likely present. The donor was CMV seronegative and belonged to the group of 350 to 400 seronegative cohort members. A peripheral blood sample was collected from each donor, and TCR beta sequencing was performed on peripheral blood mononuclear cells. Genomic DNA extraction from the blood cell samples was performed with the Qiagen DNeasy Blood Extraction Kit. The sequence was obtained from a man aged 18 to 29 in good health and CMV-seronegative. In this chain, TRBV7-9 is recombined with TRBJ2-1; the D gene is perhaps TRBD1, from 6 matching bases. The sequencing sample was made of PBMCs. CDR3 reads: CASSSDTGLSSYNEQFF. Here is the DNA: TGTGCCAGCAGCTCAGACACAGGGCTAAGCTCCTACAATGAGCAGTTCTTC.